This T cell receptor beta chain was recorded in a study of sequential checkpoint blockade in melanoma. Overall study context: Arm A got nivolumab then ipilimumab; arm B the reverse, 1:1. Maintenance nivolumab came after either treatment sequence.

The CDR3 contains 16 residues. CDR1 and CDR2 from the germline V gene are MNHEY and SMNVEV (reference sequence). Germline trimming cut 4 bases from V and 4 bases from J; bases unmatched to any gene: 12. This table comes from immunoSEQ multiplex PCR, and its TCRdb copy is limited to in-frame clones, with some not included. Of fewer than 35,000 clones detected, roughly 80% appear once; the ten largest clones hold approximately 23%. The treatment: randomized to nivolumab then ipilimumab (arm A) or the reverse (arm B). No patient had prior DNA-damaging chemotherapy. From thawed PBMCs, live CD3+CD8+ cells negative for CD19 and CD56 were sorted. Regarding this clone: The sample has other DNA sequences that encode this CDR3 too.

The sequences come from CD8+ T cells sorted from blood (inferred from file names), collected from a patient given nivolumab and ipilimumab in sequence. This sequence originates from a human donor with melanoma. The V gene is TRBV27, the J gene TRBJ1-2; 7 bases are shared with TRBD1. As DNA, the CDR3 is TGTGCCAGCAGTTACACAGGGGCCGCAGGTTCCTATGGCTACACCTTC. Amino acid sequence: CASSYTGAAGSYGYTF.